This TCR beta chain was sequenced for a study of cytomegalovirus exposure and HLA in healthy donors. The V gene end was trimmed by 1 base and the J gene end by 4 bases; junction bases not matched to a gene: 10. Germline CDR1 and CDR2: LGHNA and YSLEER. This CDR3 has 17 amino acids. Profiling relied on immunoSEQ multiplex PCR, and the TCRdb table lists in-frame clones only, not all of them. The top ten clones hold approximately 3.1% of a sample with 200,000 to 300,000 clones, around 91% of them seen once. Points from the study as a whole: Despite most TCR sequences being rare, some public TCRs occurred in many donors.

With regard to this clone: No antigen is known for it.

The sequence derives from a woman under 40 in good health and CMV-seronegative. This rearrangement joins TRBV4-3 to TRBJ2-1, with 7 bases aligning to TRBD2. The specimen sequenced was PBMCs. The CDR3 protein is CASSQGGGLTGYNEQFF. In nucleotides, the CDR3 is TGCGCCAGCAGCCAAGGCGGGGGACTAACGGGATACAATGAGCAGTTCTTC.